This T cell receptor beta chain was recovered during a study of T cell responses to AZD1222 COVID-19 vaccine. General study results and limits: The sample set comprised mostly white British donors with more females, and clonal diversity was possibly underestimated. Seropositive status at baseline applied to only five to seven AZD1222 recipients. Sampled repertoires all dated from after the peak T cell response.

Only in-frame clones appear in the TCRdb table, and some are missing; sequencing was by immunoSEQ multiplex PCR. The sample records around 58,000 clones, more than 70% being singletons. As to this clone: Its antigen is currently unknown.

V dropped 3 bases and J dropped 0; count of bases not matched to a gene: 14. The CDR3 consists of 17 residues. Per the germline V gene, CDR1 is DFQATT and CDR2 is SNEGSKA (reference sequence). This TCR came from an adult who received the AZD1222 COVID-19 vaccine. The chain carries TRBV20-1 and TRBJ2-7; 7 bases align to TRBD2. This sample comprised peripheral blood, obtained 28 days after the second AZD1222 dose. CDR3 loop: CSASGPGGGLSSYEQYF. The CDR3 DNA is TGCAGTGCTAGTGGGCCTGGCGGGGGACTTAGCTCCTACGAGCAGTACTTC.